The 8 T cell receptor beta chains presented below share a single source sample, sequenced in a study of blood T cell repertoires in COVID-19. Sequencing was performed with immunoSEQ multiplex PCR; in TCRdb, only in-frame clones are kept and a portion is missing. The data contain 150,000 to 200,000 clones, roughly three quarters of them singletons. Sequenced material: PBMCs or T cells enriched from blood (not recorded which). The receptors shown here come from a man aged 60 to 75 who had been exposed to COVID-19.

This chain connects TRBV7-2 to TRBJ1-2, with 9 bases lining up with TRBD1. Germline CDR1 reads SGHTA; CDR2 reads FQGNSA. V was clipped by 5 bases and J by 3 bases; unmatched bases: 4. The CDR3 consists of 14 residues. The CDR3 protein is CASSPGQGYYGYTF. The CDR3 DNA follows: TGTGCCAGCAGCCCGGGACAGGGCTACTATGGCTACACCTTC.

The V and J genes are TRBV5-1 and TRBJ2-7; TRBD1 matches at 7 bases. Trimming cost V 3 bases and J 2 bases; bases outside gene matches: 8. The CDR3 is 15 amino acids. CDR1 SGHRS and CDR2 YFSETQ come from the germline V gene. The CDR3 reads CASSSYLQGAYEQYF. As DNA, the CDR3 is TGCGCCAGCAGCTCCTATCTTCAGGGGGCCTACGAGCAGTACTTC.

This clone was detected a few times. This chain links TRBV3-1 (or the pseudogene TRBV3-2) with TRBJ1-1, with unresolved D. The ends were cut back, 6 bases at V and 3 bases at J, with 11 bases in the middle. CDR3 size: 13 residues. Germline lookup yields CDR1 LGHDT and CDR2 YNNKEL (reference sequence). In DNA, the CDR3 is TGTGCCAGCAGGCCAACCCCGGACACTGAAGCTTTCTTT. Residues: CASRPTPDTEAFF.

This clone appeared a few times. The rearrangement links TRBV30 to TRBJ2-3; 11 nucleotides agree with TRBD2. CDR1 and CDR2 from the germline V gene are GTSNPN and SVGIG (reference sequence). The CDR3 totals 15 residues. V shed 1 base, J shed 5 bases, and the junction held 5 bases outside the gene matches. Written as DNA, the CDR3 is TGTGCCTGGAGTGAAGGGACTAGCGGTAAAGATACGCAGTATTTT. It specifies CAWSEGTSGKDTQYF. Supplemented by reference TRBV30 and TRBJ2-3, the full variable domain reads SQTIHQWPATLVQPVGSPLSLECTVEGTSNPNLYWYRQAAGRGLQLLFYSVGIGQISSEVPQNLSASRPQDRQFILSSKKLLLSDSGFYLCAWSEGTSGKDTQYFGPGTRLTVL.

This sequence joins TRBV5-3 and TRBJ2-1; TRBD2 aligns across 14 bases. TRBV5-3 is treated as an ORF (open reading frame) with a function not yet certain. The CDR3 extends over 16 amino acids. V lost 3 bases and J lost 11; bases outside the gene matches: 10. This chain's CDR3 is CARSYTGLAGVAQQFF. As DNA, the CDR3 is TGTGCCAGAAGCTATACGGGACTAGCGGGAGTTGCTCAGCAGTTCTTC.

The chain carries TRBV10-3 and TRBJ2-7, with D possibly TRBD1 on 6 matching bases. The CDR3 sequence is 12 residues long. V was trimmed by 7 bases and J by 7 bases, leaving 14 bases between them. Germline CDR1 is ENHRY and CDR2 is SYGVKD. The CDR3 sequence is CAITGDTPEQYF. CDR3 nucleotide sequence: TGTGCCATCACCGGGGACACGCCGGAGCAGTACTTC.

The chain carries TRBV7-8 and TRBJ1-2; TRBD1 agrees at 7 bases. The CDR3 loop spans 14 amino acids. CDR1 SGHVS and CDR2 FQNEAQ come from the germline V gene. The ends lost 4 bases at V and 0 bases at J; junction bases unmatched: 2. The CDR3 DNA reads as TGTGCCAGCAGCTACGGGACAGCTAACTATGGCTACACCTTC. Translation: CASSYGTANYGYTF.

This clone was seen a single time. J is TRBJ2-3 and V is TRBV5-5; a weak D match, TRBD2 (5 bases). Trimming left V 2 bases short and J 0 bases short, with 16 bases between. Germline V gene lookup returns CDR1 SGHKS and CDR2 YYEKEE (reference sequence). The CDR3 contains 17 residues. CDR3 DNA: TGTGCCAGCAGCTTAGCAGTGCGGGCGGTAAGCACAGATACGCAGTATTTT. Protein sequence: CASSLAVRAVSTDTQYF.